This is a list of T cell receptor beta chains from one sample in a study of tumor-infiltrating lymphocytes in localized non-small cell lung cancer. Produced via immunoSEQ multiplex PCR; TCRdb's table is partial and in-frame only. The repertoire holds just under 30,000 clones, with 80% to 90% as singletons. Sequenced sample: lung tumor tissue. Source of these receptors: a human donor with non-small cell lung cancer. CDR3s include the opening cysteine and the closing phenylalanine or tryptophan. D genes are given only for firm matches. Only some rows state a clone size, as once, few, many or a class for expanded clones.

TRBV5-1	TRBJ2-3	TRBD1	-	TGCGCCAGCAGCCGAGAGGGACAGGGCACAGATACGCAGTATTTT	CASSREGQGTDTQYF
TRBV19	TRBJ1-5	-	-	TGTGCCAGTAGTACCTCACTTCAGCCCCAGCATTTT	CASSTSLQPQHF
TRBV5-1	TRBJ2-5	-	-	TGCGCCAGCAGCTTGTCAGGGTCGGAAGGGGAGACCCAGTACTTC	CASSLSGSEGETQYF
TRBV2	TRBJ2-1	TRBD2	few	TGTGCCACCGGACTAGCGGGGACGGTCAATGAGCAGTTCTTC	CATGLAGTVNEQFF
TRBV7-2	TRBJ1-5	-	-	TGTGCCAGCAGCTTAGAGTGGGTACCTCAGCCCCAGCATTTT	CASSLEWVPQPQHF
TRBV6-6	TRBJ1-5	-	-	TGTGCCAGCCTATCCGGGGGATCTCATGGGCAGCCCCAGCATTTT	CASLSGGSHGQPQHF
TRBV6-5	TRBJ1-1	-	once	TGTGCCAGCAGTTACTTCTCGGACACCTTGAACACTGAAGCTTTCTTT	CASSYFSDTLNTEAFF
TRBV19	TRBJ2-1	-	few	TGTGCCAGTAGTACGGGTTCCTACAATGAGCAGTTCTTC	CASSTGSYNEQFF
TRBV6-6	TRBJ1-2	-	-	TGTGCCAGCACACCACAGGGAGGCTATGGCTACACCTTC	CASTPQGGYGYTF
TRBV4-2	TRBJ1-1	-	-	TGTGCCAGCAGCCAAGATCGCGTGAACACTGAAGCTTTCTTT	CASSQDRVNTEAFF
TRBV4-3	TRBJ2-3	TRBD2	-	TGCGCCAGCAGCCAAGTGTTTTTTAATAGCGGGGGGGGGAGCACAGATACGCAGTATTTT	CASSQVFFNSGGGSTDTQYF
TRBV14	TRBJ1-2	-	-	TGTGCCAGCAGCCAAGATCCGAGGGGCAGGGCCTCTATTGGCTACACCTTC	CASSQDPRGRASIGYTF
TRBV18	TRBJ2-7	-	once	TGTGCCAGCTCACCACCGGGGTCGCACGAGCAGTACTTC	CASSPPGSHEQYF
TRBV7-2	TRBJ2-2	-	few	TGTGCCAGCAGAAAAATGGGGGGCACCGGGGAGCTGTTTTTT	CASRKMGGTGELFF
TRBV20-1	TRBJ1-2	-	-	TGCAGTGCTAAATCGCCACCGTCGTGCACCTTC	CSAKSPPSCTF
TRBV11-3	TRBJ1-6	-	-	TGTGCCAGCAGCTTATCGCACAGCGGTTCACCCCTCCACTTT	CASSLSHSGSPLHF
TRBV11-2	TRBJ2-3	-	-	TGTGCCAGCAGCTTAGGCCAGTTAGGGGGGCCGACAGATACGCAGTATTTT	CASSLGQLGGPTDTQYF
TRBV5-1	TRBJ2-1	-	-	TGCGCCAGCAGCTCACGGACTTGGGATGAGCAGTTCTTC	CASSSRTWDEQFF
TRBV6-5	TRBJ2-1	TRBD1	-	TGTGCCAGCAGAAGGACAGGGGGCATCAATGAGCAGTTCTTC	CASRRTGGINEQFF
TRBV6-4	TRBJ2-1	-	-	TGTGCCAGCAGTGCTGGGACGTTCAATGAGCAGTTCTTC	CASSAGTFNEQFF
TRBV19	TRBJ1-1	-	-	TGTGCCAGTAGTATAGGAACAGGGTTTGAAGCTTTCTTT	CASSIGTGFEAFF
TRBV14	TRBJ2-1	-	-	TGTGCCAGCAGCTTACGGGCGAGCTCCTACAATGAGCAGTTCTTC	CASSLRASSYNEQFF
TRBV30	TRBJ1-5	-	-	TGTGCCTGGAACGACAGAGGGGGTGGTCAGCCCCAGCATTTT	CAWNDRGGGQPQHF
TRBV2	TRBJ1-1	TRBD1	-	TGTGCCACCACAGGGGAGGTGACTGAAGCTTTCTTT	CATTGEVTEAFF
TRBV19	TRBJ2-3	TRBD2	-	TGTGCCAGTAGTATCCCCGGGGTAGCGGGGAGAGATACGCAGTATTTT	CASSIPGVAGRDTQYF
TRBV19	TRBJ1-6	-	-	TGTGCCAGTAGTATAGACAAGGGTTCGAGTTCACCCCTCCACTTT	CASSIDKGSSSPLHF
TRBV25-1	TRBJ1-1	-	-	TGTGCCAGCAGGCCGCGGGGGGGTCGGGCTGAAGCTTTCTTT	CASRPRGGRAEAFF
TRBV5-1	TRBJ1-3	-	-	TGCGCCAGCAGCTTGGAGTCAGTTGGAAACACCATATATTTT	CASSLESVGNTIYF
TRBV7-9	TRBJ2-7	-	-	TGTGCCAGCAGCTTAGATACGGGGAGGACGGACTTC	CASSLDTGRTDF
TRBV10-3	TRBJ1-2	TRBD1	few	TGTGCCATCAGTGAAGGACTAGGGACAGAGTATGGCTACACCTTC	CAISEGLGTEYGYTF
TRBV2	TRBJ1-5	-	-	TGTGCCAGCAGTGAAGTCTCGGTGGGGCAGCCCCAGCATTTT	CASSEVSVGQPQHF
TRBV4-2	TRBJ1-1	-	-	TGTGCCAGCAGCCAAGATATCATAGGGGCGAACACTGAAGCTTTCTTT	CASSQDIIGANTEAFF
TRBV5-6	TRBJ2-1	-	-	TGTGCCAGCAGCTTGGTAGGGGGGCGCTCCTACAATGAGCAGTTCTTC	CASSLVGGRSYNEQFF
TRBV4-2	TRBJ2-5	TRBD2	-	TGTGCCAGCAGCCAAGGGACTAGCGGGGGGGCCCCAGAGACCCAGTACTTC	CASSQGTSGGAPETQYF
TRBV11-2	TRBJ1-1	-	-	TGTGCCAGCAGCTTATCGGACAGTATGAACACTGAAGCTTTCTTT	CASSLSDSMNTEAFF
TRBV4-1	TRBJ1-2	TRBD1	-	TGCGCCAGCAGCCAAGACCCAACGAGGGGGCGGATTGGCTACACCTTC	CASSQDPTRGRIGYTF
TRBV13	TRBJ1-1	TRBD1	-	TGTGCCAGCAGCTCCCCTGCCGGACAGGGGGACACTGAAGCTTTCTTT	CASSSPAGQGDTEAFF